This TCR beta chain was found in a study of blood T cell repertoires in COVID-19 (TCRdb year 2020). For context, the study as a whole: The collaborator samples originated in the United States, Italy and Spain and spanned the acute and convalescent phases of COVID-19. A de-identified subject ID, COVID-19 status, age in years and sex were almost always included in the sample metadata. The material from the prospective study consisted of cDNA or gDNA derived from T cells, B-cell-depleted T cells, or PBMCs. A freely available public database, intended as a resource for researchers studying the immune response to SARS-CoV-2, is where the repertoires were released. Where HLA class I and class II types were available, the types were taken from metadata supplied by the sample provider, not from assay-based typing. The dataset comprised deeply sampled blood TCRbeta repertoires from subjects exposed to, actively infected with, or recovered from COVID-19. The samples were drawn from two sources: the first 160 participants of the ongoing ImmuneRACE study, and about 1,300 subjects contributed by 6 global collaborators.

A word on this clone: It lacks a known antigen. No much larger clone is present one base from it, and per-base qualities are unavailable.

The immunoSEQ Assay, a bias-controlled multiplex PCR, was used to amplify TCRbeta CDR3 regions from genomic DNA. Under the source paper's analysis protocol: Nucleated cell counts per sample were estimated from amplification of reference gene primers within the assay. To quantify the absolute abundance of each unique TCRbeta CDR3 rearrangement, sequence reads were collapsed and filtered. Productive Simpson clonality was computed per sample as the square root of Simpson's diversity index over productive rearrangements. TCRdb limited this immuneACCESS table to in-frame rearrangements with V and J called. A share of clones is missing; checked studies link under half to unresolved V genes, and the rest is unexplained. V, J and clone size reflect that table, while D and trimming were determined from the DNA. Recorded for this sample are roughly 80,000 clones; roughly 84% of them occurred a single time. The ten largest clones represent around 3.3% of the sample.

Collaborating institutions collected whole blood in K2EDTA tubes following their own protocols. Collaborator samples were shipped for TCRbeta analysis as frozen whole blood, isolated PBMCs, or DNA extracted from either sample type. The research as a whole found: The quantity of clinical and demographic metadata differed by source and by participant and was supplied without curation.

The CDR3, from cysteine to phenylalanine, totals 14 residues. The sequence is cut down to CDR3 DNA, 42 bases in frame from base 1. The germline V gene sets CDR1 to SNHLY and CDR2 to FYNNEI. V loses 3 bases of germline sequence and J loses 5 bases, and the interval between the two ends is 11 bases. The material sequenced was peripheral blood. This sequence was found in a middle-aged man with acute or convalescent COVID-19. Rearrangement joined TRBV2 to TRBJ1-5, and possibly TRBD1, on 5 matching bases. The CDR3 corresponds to CASSDSGTYQPQHF. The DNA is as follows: TGTGCCAGCAGTGATTCGGGGACTTATCAGCCCCAGCATTTT.